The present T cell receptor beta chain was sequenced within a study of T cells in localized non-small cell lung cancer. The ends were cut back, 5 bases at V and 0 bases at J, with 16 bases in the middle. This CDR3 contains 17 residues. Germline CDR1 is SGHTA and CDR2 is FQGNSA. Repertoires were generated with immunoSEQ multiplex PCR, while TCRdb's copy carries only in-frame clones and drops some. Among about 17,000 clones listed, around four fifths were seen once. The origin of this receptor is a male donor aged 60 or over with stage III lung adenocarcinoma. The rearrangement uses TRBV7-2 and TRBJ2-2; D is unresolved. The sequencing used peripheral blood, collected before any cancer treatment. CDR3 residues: CASSTQARASNTGELFF. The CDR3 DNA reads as TGTGCCAGCAGCACCCAAGCACGAGCCTCGAACACCGGGGAGCTGTTTTTT.